The 17 T cell receptor beta chains below all came from one sample that was sequenced in a study of CD8+ T cells in alopecia areata. Extracted RNA was reverse transcribed into cDNA, the sequencing template. TCRdb keeps only in-frame clones here, not all; method: immunoSEQ multiplex PCR. The sample lists approximately 100,000 clones; less than 50% were seen once. The sequencing sample was made of CD4+ T cells sorted from blood. The source is a human donor with alopecia areata.

This clone was recorded a few times. The V gene is TRBV29-1, the J gene TRBJ1-1; 9 nucleotides align to TRBD1. Looked up from germline, CDR1 is SQVTM and CDR2 is ANQGSEA. V lost 7 bases, J lost 5 bases, and 8 bases stayed unmatched. This CDR3 is built from 13 residues. The CDR3 region is CSAYRGLETEAFF. Here the CDR3 DNA reads TGCAGCGCCTACAGGGGGCTGGAGACTGAAGCTTTCTTT.

CDR3 protein: CASSPVPIPNTGELFF. CDR3 sequence (DNA): TGCGCCAGCAGCCCGGTCCCCATACCGAACACCGGGGAGCTGTTTTTT. The V gene is TRBV5-1, the J gene TRBJ2-2; D is ambiguous. The V and J ends lost 4 bases and 0 bases respectively, with 13 bases between them. This CDR3 is built from 16 residues. Germline lookup yields CDR1 SGHRS and CDR2 YFSETQ.

This clone has just a few counts. CDR3 sequence (DNA): TGCAGCGTTGAAGAACGGGCTTGGGGCTACACCTTC. Protein sequence: CSVEERAWGYTF. V and J are TRBV29-1 and TRBJ1-2; D not certain. Trimming removed 0 bases from V and 8 bases from J, with 10 bases in between. This CDR3 has 12 amino acids. The V gene's germline CDR1 is SQVTM and CDR2 ANQGSEA.

The rearrangement joins TRBV18 to TRBJ2-1, with D uncertain. This CDR3 comprises 12 residues. V was clipped by 6 bases and J by 5 bases, with 8 bases between them. Per the germline V gene, CDR1 is KGHSH and CDR2 is LQKENI. This chain's CDR3 is CASSLVNNEQFF. The CDR3 coding sequence is TGTGCCAGCTCCCTCGTAAACAATGAGCAGTTCTTC.

On this clone: The junction differs from germline at one of its ends, possibly a read error. The chain uses TRBV20-1 and TRBJ1-2; D not certain. Germline V CDR1 and CDR2: DFQATT, SNEGSKA (reference sequence). This CDR3 region has 11 residues. The CDR3 protein is CSARGLYGYTF. The DNA of the CDR3 is TGTAGTGCTAGAGGGCTATATGGCTACACCTTC.

This clone was counted between two and nine times. V is TRBV29-1 and J is TRBJ1-1; D call uncertain. Germline V lookup: CDR1 SQVTM, CDR2 ANQGSEA. The length of the CDR3 is 12 residues. V dropped 7 bases and J dropped 3 bases, with 12 bases sitting between them. The CDR3 DNA sequence: TGCAGCGCATATATCGAGGACACTGAAGCTTTCTTT. This gives the protein CSAYIEDTEAFF. The entire variable domain, with the rest obtained from reference TRBV29-1 and TRBJ1-1, is as follows: SAVISQKPSRDICQRGTSLTIQCQVDSQVTMMFWYRQQPGQSLTLIATANQGSEATYESGFVIDKFPISRPNLTFSTLTVSNMSPEDSSIYLCSAYIEDTEAFFGQGTRLTVV.

J is TRBJ2-3 and V is TRBV29-1; possibly TRBD1 for D (6 bases). This CDR3 is built from 15 residues. With 6 bases removed from V and 2 bases from J, the gap between germline ends came to 18 bases. Germline V gene lookup returns CDR1 SQVTM and CDR2 ANQGSEA. The CDR3 region is CSVSGTSAYTDTQYF. The CDR3, as DNA: TGCAGCGTGTCCGGGACATCGGCGTACACAGATACGCAGTATTTT.

The chain couples TRBV29-1 to TRBJ2-4, with a weak D call TRBD1 (6 bases). V lost 5 bases to trimming and J lost 7 bases, with 12 bases between them. The V gene's germline CDR1 is SQVTM and CDR2 ANQGSEA. The CDR3 has 12 residues. This CDR3 reads CSVSTGSNIQYF. DNA of the CDR3: TGCAGCGTTTCCACAGGGAGTAACATTCAGTACTTC.

The gene calls are TRBV29-1 and TRBJ2-5, with TRBD1 matching 7 bases. This CDR3 comprises 13 residues. Germline-derived CDR1 and CDR2 are SQVTM and ANQGSEA. J gave up 2 bases and V 7 bases, and 7 bases lay outside the gene matches. The CDR3 nucleotides read TGCAGCGCTAGTGAGACAGGGCAAGAGACCCAGTACTTC. Protein sequence: CSASETGQETQYF. Full variable domain (remainder filled in from reference TRBV29-1 and TRBJ2-5): SAVISQKPSRDICQRGTSLTIQCQVDSQVTMMFWYRQQPGQSLTLIATANQGSEATYESGFVIDKFPISRPNLTFSTLTVSNMSPEDSSIYLCSASETGQETQYFGPGTRLLVL.

The chain employs TRBV14 and TRBJ2-1; D is unresolved. CDR1 and CDR2 (germline): SGHDN, FVKESK. Trimming stripped 3 bases from V and 8 bases from J, with 14 bases between. The CDR3 extends over 14 amino acids. CDR3 coding DNA: TGTGCCAGCAGCCAGGAGCGTCCGGTCCATGAGCAGTTCTTC. This sequence encodes CASSQERPVHEQFF.

The chain uses TRBV4-3 and TRBJ2-3; 7 nucleotides match TRBD1. CDR3 length: 15 amino acids. The J segment lost 4 bases and the V segment lost 1 base, leaving 5 bases of the junction unmatched. CDR1 is LGHNA and CDR2 is YSLEER in the germline V gene. The CDR3 DNA sequence: TGCGCCAGCAGCCAAGTGGGGCAGGGGGCAGATACGCAGTATTTT. This encodes CASSQVGQGADTQYF.

The chain recombines TRBV5-6 with TRBJ1-1; D gene ambiguous. Germline assignment: CDR1 SGHDT and CDR2 YYEEEE. The CDR3 runs to 11 residues. V gave up 2 bases and J gave up 6 bases, with 5 bases separating them. The CDR3: CASSFSAEAFF. The CDR3 region has the DNA TGTGCCAGCAGCTTCAGCGCTGAAGCTTTCTTT.

The sample holds a few counts of this clone. The chain has TRBV28 and TRBJ1-4, with D possibly matching TRBD1 (5 bases). Germline V CDR1 and CDR2: MDHEN, SYDVKM. There are 16 residues in the CDR3. Trimming removed 5 bases at V and 7 bases at J, with 20 bases between. DNA for the CDR3: TGTGCCAGCAGTCGATTGGGGCGGATGGGCGTTGAAAAACTGTTTTTT. Translation gives CASSRLGRMGVEKLFF. The full variable domain, its missing parts supplied by reference TRBV28 and TRBJ1-4, is DVKVTQSSRYLVKRTGEKVFLECVQDMDHENMFWYRQDPGLGLRLIYFSYDVKMKEKGDIPEGYSVSREKKERFSLILESASTNQTSMYLCASSRLGRMGVEKLFFGSGTQLSVL.

This clone occurred a few times. The chain links TRBV25-1 to TRBJ2-5; no clear D gene. Germline V lookup: CDR1 MGHDK, CDR2 SYGVNS. V gave up 4 bases and J gave up 1 base, with 4 bases separating them. The CDR3 extends over 12 amino acids. This CDR3 is CASSAGQETQYF. CDR3 in DNA: TGTGCCAGCAGTGCCGGCCAAGAGACCCAGTACTTC.

The rearrangement links TRBV30 to TRBJ2-1; 9 positions agree with TRBD2. V gave up 7 bases and J gave up 3 bases; unmatched junction bases: 4. Germline CDR1 is GTSNPN and CDR2 is SVGIG (reference sequence). This CDR3 is built from 13 residues. CDR3 sequence reads: CALEREDYNEQFF. The CDR3 DNA sequence: TGTGCCTTGGAGCGGGAGGACTACAATGAGCAGTTCTTC.

This chain uses TRBV29-1 with TRBJ2-1, with TRBD1 matching over 7 bases. This CDR3 contains 13 residues. Germline V lookup: CDR1 SQVTM, CDR2 ANQGSEA. V trimming: 8 bases; J trimming: 2 bases; junction bases outside the gene matches: 6. The CDR3 region is CSSSGTAYNEQFF. The CDR3 DNA is TGCAGCAGCTCCGGGACAGCCTACAATGAGCAGTTCTTC.

V usage is TRBV14 and J usage is TRBJ1-5; D is ambiguous. V gave up 6 bases and J gave up 6 bases, with 9 bases separating them. The CDR3 has 12 amino acids. Looked up from germline, CDR1 is SGHDN and CDR2 is FVKESK. The chain's CDR3 is CASRKQPQPQHF. CDR3 coding DNA: TGTGCCAGCAGAAAGCAACCTCAGCCCCAGCATTTT.